This TCR beta chain was found in a study of patients and donors after allogeneic stem cell transplantation. V was clipped by 5 bases and J by 2 bases, with 10 bases between them. This CDR3 is built from 13 residues. The germline CDR1 and CDR2 sequences are MNHEY and SVGEGT. TCRdb re-called the RT-PCR reads with MiXCR, one entry per CDR3 protein. The table has roughly 880,000 distinct CDR3 sequences, approximately 19% seen once. The rearrangement joins TRBV6-2 or TRBV6-3 to TRBJ2-7, with D possibly being TRBD2 (6 bases). This TCR derives from a human donor who was either an allogeneic HSCT recipient or a stem cell or donor lymphocyte infusion donor (not recorded which). It is not recorded whose cells these are; they may come from a transplant donor. The sample comprised blood, either unsorted or a sorted T cell fraction (not recorded which). CDR3 protein: CASSMWGAYEQYF. The CDR3 bases are TGTGCCAGCAGTATGTGGGGGGCCTACGAGCAGTACTTC.